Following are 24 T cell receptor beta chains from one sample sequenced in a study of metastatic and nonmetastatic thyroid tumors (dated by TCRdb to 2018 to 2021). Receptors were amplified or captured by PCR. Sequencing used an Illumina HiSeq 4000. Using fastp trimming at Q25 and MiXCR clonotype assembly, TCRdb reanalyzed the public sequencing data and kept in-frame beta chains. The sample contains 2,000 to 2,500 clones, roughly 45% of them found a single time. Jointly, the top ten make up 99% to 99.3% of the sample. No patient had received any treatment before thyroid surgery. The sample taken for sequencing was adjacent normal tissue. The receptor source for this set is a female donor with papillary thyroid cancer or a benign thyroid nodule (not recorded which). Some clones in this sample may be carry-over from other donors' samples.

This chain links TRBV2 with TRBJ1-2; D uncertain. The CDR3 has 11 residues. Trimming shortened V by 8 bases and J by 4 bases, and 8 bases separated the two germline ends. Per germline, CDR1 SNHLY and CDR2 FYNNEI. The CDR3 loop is CASQPGYGYTF. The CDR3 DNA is TGTGCCAGCCAGCCTGGCTATGGCTACACCTTC.

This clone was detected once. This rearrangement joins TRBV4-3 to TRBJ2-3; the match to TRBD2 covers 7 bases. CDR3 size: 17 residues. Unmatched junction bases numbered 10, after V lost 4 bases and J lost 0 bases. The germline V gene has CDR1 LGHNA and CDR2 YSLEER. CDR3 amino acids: CASSLLSAGESTDTQYF. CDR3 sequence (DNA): TGCGCCAGCAGCCTTTTGAGCGCGGGAGAGAGCACAGATACGCAGTATTTT.

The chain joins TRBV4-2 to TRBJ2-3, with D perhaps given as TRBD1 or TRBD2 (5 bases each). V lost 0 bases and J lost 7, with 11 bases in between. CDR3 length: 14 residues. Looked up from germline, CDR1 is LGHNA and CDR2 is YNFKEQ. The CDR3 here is CASSQESGGYTQYF. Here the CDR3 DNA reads TGTGCCAGCAGCCAAGAAAGTGGGGGATATACGCAGTATTTT.

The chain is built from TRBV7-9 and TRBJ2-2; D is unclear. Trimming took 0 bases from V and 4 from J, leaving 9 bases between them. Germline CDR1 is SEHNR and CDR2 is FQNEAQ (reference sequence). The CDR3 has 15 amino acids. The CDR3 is CASSLALPVTGELFF. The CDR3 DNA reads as TGTGCCAGCAGCTTAGCGCTGCCGGTCACCGGGGAGCTGTTTTTT. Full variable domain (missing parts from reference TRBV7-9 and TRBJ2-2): DTGVSQNPRHKITKRGQNVTFRCDPISEHNRLYWYRQTLGQGPEFLTYFQNEAQLEKSRLLSDRFSAERPKGSFSTLEIQRTEQGDSAMYLCASSLALPVTGELFFGEGSRLTVL.

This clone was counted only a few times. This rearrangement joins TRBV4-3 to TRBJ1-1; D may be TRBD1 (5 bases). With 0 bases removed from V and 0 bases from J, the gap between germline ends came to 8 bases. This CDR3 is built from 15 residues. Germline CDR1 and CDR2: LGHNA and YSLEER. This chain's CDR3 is CASSQDRGMNTEAFF. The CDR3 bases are TGCGCCAGCAGCCAAGATCGGGGGATGAACACTGAAGCTTTCTTT.

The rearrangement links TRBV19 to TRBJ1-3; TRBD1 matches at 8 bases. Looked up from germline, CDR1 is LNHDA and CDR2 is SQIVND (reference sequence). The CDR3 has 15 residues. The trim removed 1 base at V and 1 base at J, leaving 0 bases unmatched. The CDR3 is CASSIGTGSGNTIYF. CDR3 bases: TGTGCCAGTAGTATAGGGACAGGGTCTGGAAACACCATATATTTT.

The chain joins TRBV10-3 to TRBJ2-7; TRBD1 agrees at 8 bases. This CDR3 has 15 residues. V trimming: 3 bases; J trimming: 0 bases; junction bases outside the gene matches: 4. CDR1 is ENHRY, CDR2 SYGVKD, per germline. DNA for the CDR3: TGTGCCATCAGTGAATGGACAGGGAGCTCCTACGAGCAGTACTTC. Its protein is CAISEWTGSSYEQYF.

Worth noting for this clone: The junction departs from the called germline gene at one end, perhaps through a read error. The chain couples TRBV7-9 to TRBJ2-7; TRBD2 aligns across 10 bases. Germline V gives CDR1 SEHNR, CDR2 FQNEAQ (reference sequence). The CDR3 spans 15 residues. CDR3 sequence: CASSLSGGGLYGQYF. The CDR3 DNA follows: TGTGCCAGCAGCCTAAGCGGGGGGGGCCTCTACGGGCAGTACTTC.

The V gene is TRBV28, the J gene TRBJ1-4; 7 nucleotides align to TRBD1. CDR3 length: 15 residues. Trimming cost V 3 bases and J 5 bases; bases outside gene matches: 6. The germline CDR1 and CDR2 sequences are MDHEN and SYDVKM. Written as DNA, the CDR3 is TGTGCCAGCAGTTTCGGGAGGGGGCGGAATGAAAAACTGTTTTTT. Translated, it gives CASSFGRGRNEKLFF. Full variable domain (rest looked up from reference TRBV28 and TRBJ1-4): DVKVTQSSRYLVKRTGEKVFLECVQDMDHENMFWYRQDPGLGLRLIYFSYDVKMKEKGDIPEGYSVSREKKERFSLILESASTNQTSMYLCASSFGRGRNEKLFFGSGTQLSVL.

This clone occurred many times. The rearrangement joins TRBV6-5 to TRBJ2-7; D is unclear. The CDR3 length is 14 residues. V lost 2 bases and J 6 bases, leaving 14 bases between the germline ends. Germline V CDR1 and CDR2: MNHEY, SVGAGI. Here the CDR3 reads CASSYGSGVVEQYF. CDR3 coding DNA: TGTGCCAGCAGTTACGGTTCTGGGGTGGTCGAGCAGTACTTC.

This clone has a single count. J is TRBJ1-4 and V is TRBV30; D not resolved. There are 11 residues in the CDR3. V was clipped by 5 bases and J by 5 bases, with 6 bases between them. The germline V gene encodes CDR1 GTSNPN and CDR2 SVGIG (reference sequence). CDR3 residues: CAWGRNEKLFF. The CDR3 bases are TGTGCCTGGGGAAGAAATGAAAAACTGTTTTTT. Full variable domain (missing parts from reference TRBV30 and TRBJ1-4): SQTIHQWPATLVQPVGSPLSLECTVEGTSNPNLYWYRQAAGRGLQLLFYSVGIGQISSEVPQNLSASRPQDRQFILSSKKLLLSDSGFYLCAWGRNEKLFFGSGTQLSVL.

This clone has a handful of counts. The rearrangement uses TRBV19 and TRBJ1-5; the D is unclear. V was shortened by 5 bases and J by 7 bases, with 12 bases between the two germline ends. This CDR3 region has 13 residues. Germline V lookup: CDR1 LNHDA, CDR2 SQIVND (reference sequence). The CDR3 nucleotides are TGTGCCAGTAGTGTCGGGATTGAGCAGCCCCAGCATTTT. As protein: CASSVGIEQPQHF.

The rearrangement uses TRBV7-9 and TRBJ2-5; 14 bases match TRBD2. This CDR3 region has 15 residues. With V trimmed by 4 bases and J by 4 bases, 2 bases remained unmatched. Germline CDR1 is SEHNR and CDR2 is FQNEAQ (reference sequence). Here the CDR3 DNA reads TGTGCCAGCAGCTGGGGGACTAGCGGGGGAGAGACCCAGTACTTC. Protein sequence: CASSWGTSGGETQYF. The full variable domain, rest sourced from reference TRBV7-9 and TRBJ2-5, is DTGVSQNPRHKITKRGQNVTFRCDPISEHNRLYWYRQTLGQGPEFLTYFQNEAQLEKSRLLSDRFSAERPKGSFSTLEIQRTEQGDSAMYLCASSWGTSGGETQYFGPGTRLLVL.

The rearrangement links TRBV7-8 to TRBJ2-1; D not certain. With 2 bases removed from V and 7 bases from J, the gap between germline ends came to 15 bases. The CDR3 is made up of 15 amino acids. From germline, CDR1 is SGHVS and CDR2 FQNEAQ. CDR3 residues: CASSLWRLQENEQFF. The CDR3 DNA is TGTGCCAGCAGCTTATGGCGCCTCCAAGAAAATGAGCAGTTCTTC.

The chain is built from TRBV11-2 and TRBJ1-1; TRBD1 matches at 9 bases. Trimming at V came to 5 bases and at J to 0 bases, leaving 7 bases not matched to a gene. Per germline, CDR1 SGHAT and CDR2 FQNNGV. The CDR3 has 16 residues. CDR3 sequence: CASSLLGQGMNTEAFF. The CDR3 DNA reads TGTGCCAGCAGCCTCCTCGGACAGGGGATGAACACTGAAGCTTTCTTT.

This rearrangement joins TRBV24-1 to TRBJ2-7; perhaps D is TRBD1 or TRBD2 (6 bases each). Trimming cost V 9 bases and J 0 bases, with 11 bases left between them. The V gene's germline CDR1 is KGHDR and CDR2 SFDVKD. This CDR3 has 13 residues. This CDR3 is CATGGDNSYEQYF. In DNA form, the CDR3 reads TGTGCCACCGGCGGGGACAACTCCTACGAGCAGTACTTC.

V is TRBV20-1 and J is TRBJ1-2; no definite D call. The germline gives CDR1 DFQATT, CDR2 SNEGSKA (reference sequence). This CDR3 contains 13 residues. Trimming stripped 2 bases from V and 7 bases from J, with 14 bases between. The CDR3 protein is CSARYTEVVGYTF. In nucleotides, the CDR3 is TGCAGTGCTAGATATACAGAGGTAGTTGGCTACACCTTC.

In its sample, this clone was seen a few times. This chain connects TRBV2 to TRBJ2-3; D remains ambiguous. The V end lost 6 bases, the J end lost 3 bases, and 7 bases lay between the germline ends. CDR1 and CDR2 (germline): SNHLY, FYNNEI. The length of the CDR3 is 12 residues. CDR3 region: CASSSVTDTQYF. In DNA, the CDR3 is TGTGCCAGCAGCTCAGTGACAGATACGCAGTATTTT.

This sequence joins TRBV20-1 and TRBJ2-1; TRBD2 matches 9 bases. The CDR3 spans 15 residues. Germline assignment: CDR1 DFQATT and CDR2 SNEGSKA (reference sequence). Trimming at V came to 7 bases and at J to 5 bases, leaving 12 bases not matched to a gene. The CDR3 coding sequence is TGCAGTGTCATACAGTCGGGACTAGCAAACAATGAGCAGTTCTTC. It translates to CSVIQSGLANNEQFF.

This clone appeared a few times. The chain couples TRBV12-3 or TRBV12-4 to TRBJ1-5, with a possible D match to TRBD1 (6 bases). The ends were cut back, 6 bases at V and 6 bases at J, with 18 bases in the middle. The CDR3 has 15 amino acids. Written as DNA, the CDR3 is TGTGCCAGCAGAACAGGGCTTGGTAGTGCTCAGCCCCAGCATTTT. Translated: CASRTGLGSAQPQHF.

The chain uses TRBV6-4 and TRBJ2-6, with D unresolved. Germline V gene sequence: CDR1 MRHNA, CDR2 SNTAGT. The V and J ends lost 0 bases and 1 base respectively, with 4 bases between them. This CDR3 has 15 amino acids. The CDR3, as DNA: TGTGCCAGCAGTGACTCGGGGTCTGGGGCCAACGTCCTGACTTTC. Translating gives CASSDSGSGANVLTF.

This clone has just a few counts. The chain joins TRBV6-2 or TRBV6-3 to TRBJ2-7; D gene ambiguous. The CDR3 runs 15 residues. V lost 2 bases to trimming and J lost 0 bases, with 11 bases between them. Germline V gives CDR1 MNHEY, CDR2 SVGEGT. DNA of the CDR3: TGTGCCAGCAGTTACGGCAGGCTTTACTCCTACGAGCAGTACTTC. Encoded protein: CASSYGRLYSYEQYF.

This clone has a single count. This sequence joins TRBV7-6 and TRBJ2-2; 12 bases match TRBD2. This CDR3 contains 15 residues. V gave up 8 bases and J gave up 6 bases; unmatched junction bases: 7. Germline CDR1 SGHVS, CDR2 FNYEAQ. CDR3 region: CASGLTSGSSGELFF. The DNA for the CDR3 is TGTGCCAGCGGCCTGACTAGCGGGAGCTCCGGGGAGCTGTTTTTT.

The CDR3 DNA is TGCAGTGCTAGAGATTTGGCGACAGGAAGATTATCACCCCTCCACTTT. Its protein is CSARDLATGRLSPLHF. The rearrangement uses TRBV20-1 and TRBJ1-6; a weak D match, TRBD1 (6 bases). Deletions cut 0 bases from V and 10 bases from J, with 19 bases between. The germline V gene has CDR1 DFQATT and CDR2 SNEGSKA (reference sequence). The CDR3 runs 16 residues.